Listed below are T cell receptor beta chains from one sample, sequenced in a study of blood T cell repertoires in COVID-19. The repertoire was sequenced with immunoSEQ multiplex PCR; TCRdb's copy has only in-frame clones and lacks some. This table has 140,000 or so clones, about 77% appearing once. The sample consisted of peripheral blood. The receptors were gathered from a man aged 55 to 70 with acute or convalescent COVID-19. Each CDR3 is given with its conserved first and last residue. D genes are given only for firm matches. Rows may omit the clone size; those that give it use once, few, many or a size class.

CSVESLYGYTF	TGCAGCGTTGAGTCCCTCTATGGCTACACCTTC	TRBV29-1	11	-	TRBJ1-2	-
CASSAGANYGYTF	TGTGCCAGCAGCGCAGGGGCCAACTATGGCTACACCTTC	TRBV28	13	-	TRBJ1-2	-
CASSRGTPHEQFF	TGTGCCAGTAGCCGAGGGACTCCCCATGAGCAGTTCTTC	TRBV19	13	-	TRBJ2-1	-
CASSYFGTGGGETQYF	TGTGCCAGCAGTTACTTTGGGACAGGGGGCGGAGAGACCCAGTACTTC	TRBV6-2/TRBV6-3	16	-	TRBJ2-5	TRBD1
CASRLQGAHTF	TGTGCCAGCAGATTACAGGGGGCGCACACCTTC	TRBV2	11	few	TRBJ1-2	TRBD1
CASSPGLVTDTQYF	TGTGCCAGCAGCCCCGGACTAGTCACAGATACGCAGTATTTT	TRBV7-2	14	-	TRBJ2-3	TRBD2
CASSYSKAGKNIQYF	TGTGCCAGCAGTTACTCGAAGGCAGGGAAAAACATTCAGTACTTC	TRBV6-5	15	once	TRBJ2-4	-
CASTLSGTWGGLADTQYF	TGTGCCAGCACCCTTTCCGGGACATGGGGTGGCCTGGCAGATACGCAGTATTTT	TRBV28	18	-	TRBJ2-3	-
CASSSWDRGSGANVLTF	TGTGCCAGCAGCTCCTGGGACAGGGGCTCTGGGGCCAACGTCCTGACTTTC	TRBV5-4	17	few	TRBJ2-6	TRBD1
CASSATGRSEAFF	TGTGCCAGCAGCGCGACAGGGCGTAGTGAAGCTTTCTTT	TRBV7-8	13	-	TRBJ1-1	TRBD1
CASSPRAGGTMGQQYF	TGTGCCAGCAGCCCTCGGGCGGGAGGTACGATGGGGCAGCAGTACTTC	TRBV7-9	16	once	TRBJ2-7	TRBD2
CASSQDPGYEQYF	TGTGCCAGCAGCCAAGATCCGGGGTACGAGCAGTACTTC	TRBV3-1/TRBV3-2	13	-	TRBJ2-7	-
CASRDTGHRDTQYF	TGCGCCAGCAGGGACACAGGGCACCGGGATACGCAGTATTTT	TRBV10-2	14	-	TRBJ2-3	-
CSVHPSGTGKEKLFF	TGCAGCGTACACCCTTCGGGGACAGGGAAGGAAAAACTGTTTTTT	TRBV29-1	15	-	TRBJ1-4	TRBD1
CASSLTVTAASGTYEQYF	TGTGCCAGCAGCTTAACGGTAACCGCGGCTAGCGGGACCTACGAGCAGTACTTC	TRBV7-9	18	-	TRBJ2-7	TRBD2
CAWRRESGTGELFF	TGTGCCTGGAGACGGGAGTCAGGGACCGGGGAGCTGTTTTTT	TRBV30	14	-	TRBJ2-2	-
CSVVSFRTGITYNEQFF	TGCAGCGTTGTAAGTTTCCGGACGGGAATCACCTACAATGAGCAGTTCTTC	TRBV29-1	17	-	TRBJ2-1	-